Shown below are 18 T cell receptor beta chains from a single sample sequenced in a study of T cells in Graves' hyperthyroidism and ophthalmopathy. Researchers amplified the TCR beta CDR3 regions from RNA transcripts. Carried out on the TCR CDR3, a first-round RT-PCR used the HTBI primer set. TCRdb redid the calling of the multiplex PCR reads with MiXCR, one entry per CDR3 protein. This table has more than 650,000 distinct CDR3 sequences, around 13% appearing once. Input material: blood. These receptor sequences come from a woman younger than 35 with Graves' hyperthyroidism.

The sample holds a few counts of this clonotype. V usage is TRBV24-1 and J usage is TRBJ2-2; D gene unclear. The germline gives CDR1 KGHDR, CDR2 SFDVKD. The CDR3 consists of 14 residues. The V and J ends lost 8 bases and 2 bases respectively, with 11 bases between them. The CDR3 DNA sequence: TGTGCCACCACCTCAGCGACAAACACCGGGGAGCTGTTTTTT. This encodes CATTSATNTGELFF.

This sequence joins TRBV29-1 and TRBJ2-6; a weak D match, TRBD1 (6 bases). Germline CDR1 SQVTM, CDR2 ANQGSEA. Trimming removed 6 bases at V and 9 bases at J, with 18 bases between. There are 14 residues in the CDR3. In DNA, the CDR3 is TGCAGCGTCCCCTATCCCGGGACACACAACGTCCTGACTTTC. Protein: CSVPYPGTHNVLTF.

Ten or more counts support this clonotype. The CDR3 DNA reads as TGTGCCAGCAGCGTTGGTCATACCTACGAGCAGTACTTC. Its translation is CASSVGHTYEQYF. The J gene is TRBJ2-7, the V gene TRBV9; D is undetermined. The V end lost 2 bases, the J end lost 2 bases, and 8 bases lay between the germline ends. Germline CDR1 is SGDLS and CDR2 is YYNGEE. The CDR3 runs 13 residues.

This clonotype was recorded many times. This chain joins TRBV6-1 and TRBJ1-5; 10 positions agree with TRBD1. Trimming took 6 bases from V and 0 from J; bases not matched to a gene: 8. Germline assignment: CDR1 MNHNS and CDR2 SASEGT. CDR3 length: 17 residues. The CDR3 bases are TGTGCCAGCAGCCCCCGGACAGGGGGATATAGCAATCAGCCCCAGCATTTT. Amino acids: CASSPRTGGYSNQPQHF.

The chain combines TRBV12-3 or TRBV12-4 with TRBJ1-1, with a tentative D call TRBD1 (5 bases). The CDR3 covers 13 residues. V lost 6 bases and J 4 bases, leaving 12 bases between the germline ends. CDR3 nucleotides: TGTGCCAGCAGAAGACAGCGGGGCACTGAAGCTTTCTTT. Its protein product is CASRRQRGTEAFF.

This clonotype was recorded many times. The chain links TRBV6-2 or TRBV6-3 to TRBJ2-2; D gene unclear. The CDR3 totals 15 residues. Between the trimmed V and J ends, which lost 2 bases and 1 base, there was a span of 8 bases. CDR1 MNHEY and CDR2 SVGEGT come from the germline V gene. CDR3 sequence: CASSYRMLNTGELFF. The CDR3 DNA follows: TGTGCCAGCAGTTACCGGATGTTGAACACCGGGGAGCTGTTTTTT.

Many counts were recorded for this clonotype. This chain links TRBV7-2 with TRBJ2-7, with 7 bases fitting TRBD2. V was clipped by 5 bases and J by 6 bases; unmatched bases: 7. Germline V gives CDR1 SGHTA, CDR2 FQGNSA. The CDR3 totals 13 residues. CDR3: CASSPGGTIEQYF. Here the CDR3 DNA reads TGTGCCAGCAGCCCTGGGGGGACTATCGAGCAGTACTTC.

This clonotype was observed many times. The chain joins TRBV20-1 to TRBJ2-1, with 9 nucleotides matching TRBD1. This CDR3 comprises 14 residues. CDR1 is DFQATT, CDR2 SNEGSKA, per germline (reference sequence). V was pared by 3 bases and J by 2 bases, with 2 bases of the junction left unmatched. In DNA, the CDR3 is TGCAGTGCTAGTGGGACAGGGACCTACAATGAGCAGTTCTTC. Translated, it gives CSASGTGTYNEQFF.

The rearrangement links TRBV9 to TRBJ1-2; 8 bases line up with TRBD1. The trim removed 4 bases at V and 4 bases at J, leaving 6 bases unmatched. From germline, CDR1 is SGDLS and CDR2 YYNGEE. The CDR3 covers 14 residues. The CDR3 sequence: CASSPSGGPYGYTF. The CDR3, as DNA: TGTGCCAGCAGCCCTTCAGGGGGCCCCTATGGCTACACCTTC.

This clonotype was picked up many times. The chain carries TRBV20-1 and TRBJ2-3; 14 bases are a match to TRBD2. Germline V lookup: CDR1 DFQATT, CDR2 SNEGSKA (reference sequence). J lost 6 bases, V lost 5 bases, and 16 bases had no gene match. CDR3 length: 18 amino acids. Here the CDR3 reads CSASGTSGSPPVRDTQYF. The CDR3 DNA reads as TGCAGTGCTTCCGGGACTAGCGGGAGTCCCCCTGTCCGGGATACGCAGTATTTT.

The CDR3 DNA follows: TGTGCCAGCAGCTTGGGGGACAGCGACTACGAGCAGTACTTC. Amino acid sequence: CASSLGDSDYEQYF. V usage is TRBV5-6 and J usage is TRBJ2-7; TRBD1 agrees at 7 bases. Germline CDR1 is SGHDT and CDR2 is YYEEEE. This CDR3 has 14 residues. J gave up 3 bases and V 0 bases, and 3 bases lay outside the gene matches.

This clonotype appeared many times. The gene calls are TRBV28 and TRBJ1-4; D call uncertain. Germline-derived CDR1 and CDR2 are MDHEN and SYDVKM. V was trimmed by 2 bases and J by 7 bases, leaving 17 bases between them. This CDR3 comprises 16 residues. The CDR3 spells CASSLGTAGFSEKLFF. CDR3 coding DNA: TGTGCCAGCAGTTTAGGAACAGCAGGATTTTCTGAAAAACTGTTTTTT. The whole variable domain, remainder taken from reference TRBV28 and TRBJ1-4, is DVKVTQSSRYLVKRTGEKVFLECVQDMDHENMFWYRQDPGLGLRLIYFSYDVKMKEKGDIPEGYSVSREKKERFSLILESASTNQTSMYLCASSLGTAGFSEKLFFGSGTQLSVL.

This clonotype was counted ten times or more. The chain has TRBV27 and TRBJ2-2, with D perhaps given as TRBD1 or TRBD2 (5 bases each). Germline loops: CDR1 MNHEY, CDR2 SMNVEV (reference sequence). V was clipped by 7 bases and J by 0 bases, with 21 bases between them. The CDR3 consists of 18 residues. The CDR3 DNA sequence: TGTGCCAGCAAGCTTCGAGGGGCCCGGCTCGCGAACACCGGGGAGCTGTTTTTT. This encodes CASKLRGARLANTGELFF.

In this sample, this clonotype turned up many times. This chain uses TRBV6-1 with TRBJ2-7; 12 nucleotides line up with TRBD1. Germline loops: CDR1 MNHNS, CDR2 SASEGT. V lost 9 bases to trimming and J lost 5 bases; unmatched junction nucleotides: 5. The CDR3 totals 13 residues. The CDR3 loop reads CASLGTGGHEQYF. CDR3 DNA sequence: TGTGCCAGTCTCGGGACAGGGGGCCACGAGCAGTACTTC.

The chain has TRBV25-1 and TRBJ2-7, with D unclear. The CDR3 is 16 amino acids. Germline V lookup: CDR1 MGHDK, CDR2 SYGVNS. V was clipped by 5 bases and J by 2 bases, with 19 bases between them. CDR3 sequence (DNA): TGTGCCAGCAGTCCCCCTCGGCAGGTGGGGACCTACGAGCAGTACTTC. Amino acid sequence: CASSPPRQVGTYEQYF.

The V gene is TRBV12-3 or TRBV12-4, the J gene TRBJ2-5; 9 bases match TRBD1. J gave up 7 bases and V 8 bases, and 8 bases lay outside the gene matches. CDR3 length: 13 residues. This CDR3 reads CASLHRGRGTQYF. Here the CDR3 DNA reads TGTGCCAGCCTTCACAGGGGGCGAGGGACCCAGTACTTC.

Here the CDR3 DNA reads TGTGCCTGGGGCGGGACTAGGTCCTACGAGCAGTACTTC. As protein: CAWGGTRSYEQYF. The chain carries TRBV30 and TRBJ2-7; TRBD2 matches 8 bases. The germline V gene encodes CDR1 GTSNPN and CDR2 SVGIG (reference sequence). There are 13 residues in the CDR3. V lost 5 bases, J lost 1 base, and 4 bases stayed unmatched.

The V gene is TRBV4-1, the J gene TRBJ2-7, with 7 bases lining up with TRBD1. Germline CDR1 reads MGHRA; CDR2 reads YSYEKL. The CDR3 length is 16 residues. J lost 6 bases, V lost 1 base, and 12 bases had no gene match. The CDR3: CASSQVGRSNRGEQYF. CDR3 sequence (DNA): TGCGCCAGCAGCCAAGTGGGGCGGAGCAACAGGGGCGAGCAGTACTTC.